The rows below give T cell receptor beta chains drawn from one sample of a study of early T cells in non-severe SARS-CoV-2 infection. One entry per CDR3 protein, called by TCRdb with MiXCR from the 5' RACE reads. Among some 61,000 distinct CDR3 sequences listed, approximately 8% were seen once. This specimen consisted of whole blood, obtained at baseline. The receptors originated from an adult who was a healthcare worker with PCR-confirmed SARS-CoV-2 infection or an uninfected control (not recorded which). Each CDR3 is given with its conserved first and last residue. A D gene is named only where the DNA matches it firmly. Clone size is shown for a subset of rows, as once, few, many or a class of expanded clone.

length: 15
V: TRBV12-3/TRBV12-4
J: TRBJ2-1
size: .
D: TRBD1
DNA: TGTGCCAGCGGGACAGGGGACTATTCCTACAATGAGCAGTTCTTC
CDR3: CASGTGDYSYNEQFF

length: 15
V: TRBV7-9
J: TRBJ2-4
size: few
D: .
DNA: TGTGCCAGCAGCTCAATACAGGGAACTTGGAACATTCAGTACTTC
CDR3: CASSSIQGTWNIQYF

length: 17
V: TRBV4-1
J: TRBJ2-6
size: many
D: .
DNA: TGCGCCAGCAGCCAAGACCCAGGGTCGGCTGGGGCCAACGTCCTGACTTTC
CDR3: CASSQDPGSAGANVLTF

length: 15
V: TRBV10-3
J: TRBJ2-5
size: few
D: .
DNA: TGTGCCATCAGTGGGACGGGACTCCTACAAGAGACCCAGTACTTC
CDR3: CAISGTGLLQETQYF

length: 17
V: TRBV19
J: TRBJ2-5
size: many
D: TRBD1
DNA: TGTGCCAGTAGTCAACGGAACAGGGGCCCAGGCCAAGAGACCCAGTACTTC
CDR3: CASSQRNRGPGQETQYF

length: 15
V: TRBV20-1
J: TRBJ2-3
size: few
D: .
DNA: TGCAGTGCTAGTGAGGAGTGGCCTGGCACAGATACGCAGTATTTT
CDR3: CSASEEWPGTDTQYF

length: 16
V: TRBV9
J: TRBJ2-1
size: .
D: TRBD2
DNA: TGTGCCAGCAGCGTAGTTGCGGGAGAAGGATTGGATGAGCAGTTCTTC
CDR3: CASSVVAGEGLDEQFF

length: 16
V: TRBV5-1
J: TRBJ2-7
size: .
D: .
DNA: TGCGCCAGCAGCGTTGGCCGGGCCGGGAACAATTACGAGCAGTACTTC
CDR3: CASSVGRAGNNYEQYF

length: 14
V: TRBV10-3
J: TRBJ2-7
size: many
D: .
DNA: TGTGCCGTTTCGAACCGTGAACTCTCCTACGAGCAGTACTTC
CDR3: CAVSNRELSYEQYF

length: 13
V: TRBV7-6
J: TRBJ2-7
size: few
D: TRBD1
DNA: TGTGCCAGCAGCCTAGGGACAGGCTCCGAGCAGTACTTC
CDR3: CASSLGTGSEQYF

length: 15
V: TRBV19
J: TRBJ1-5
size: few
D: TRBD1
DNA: TGTGCCAGTACTTCCACCACAGGGGGGTATCAGCCCCAGCATTTT
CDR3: CASTSTTGGYQPQHF

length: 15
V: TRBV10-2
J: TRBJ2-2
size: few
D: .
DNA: TGCGCCAGCAGGGGACTGGGACCTCTCACCGGGGAGCTGTTTTTT
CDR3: CASRGLGPLTGELFF

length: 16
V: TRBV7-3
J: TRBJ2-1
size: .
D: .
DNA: TGTGCCAGCAGCTGGGGAGCGTCCTTCTCCTACAATGAGCAGTTCTTC
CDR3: CASSWGASFSYNEQFF

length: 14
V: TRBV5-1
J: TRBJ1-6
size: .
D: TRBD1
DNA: TGCGCCAGCAGTACAGGGGAAAGTGAATCACCCCTCCACTTT
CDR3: CASSTGESESPLHF

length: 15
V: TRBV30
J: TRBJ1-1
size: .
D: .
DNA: TGTGCCTGGAGTGTAGGGGTAACTCTGGCCACTGAAGCTTTCTTT
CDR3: CAWSVGVTLATEAFF

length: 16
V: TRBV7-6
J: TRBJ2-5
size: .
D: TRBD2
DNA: TGTGCCAGCAGCCCAATAGCGGGAGGTGGCCAAGAGACCCAGTACTTC
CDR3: CASSPIAGGGQETQYF

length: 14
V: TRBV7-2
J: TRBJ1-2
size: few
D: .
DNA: TGTGCCAGCAGCCCTACCCGACAGAGAAGGGGCTACACCTTC
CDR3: CASSPTRQRRGYTF

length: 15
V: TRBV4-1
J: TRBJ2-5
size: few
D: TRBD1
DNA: TGCGCCAGCAGCCAAGAGGGACAGTCCAAGAGAGCCCAGTACTTC
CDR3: CASSQEGQSKRAQYF

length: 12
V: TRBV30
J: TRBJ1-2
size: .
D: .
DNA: TGTGCCTGGAGTTCGGGGAACTATGGCTACACCTTC
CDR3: CAWSSGNYGYTF

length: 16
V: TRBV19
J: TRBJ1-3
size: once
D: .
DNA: TGTGCCAGTAGTATAAAATCGAGGATTTCTGGAAACACCATATATTTT
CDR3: CASSIKSRISGNTIYF

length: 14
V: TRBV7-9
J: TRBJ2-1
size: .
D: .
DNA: TGTGCCAGCAGCTTAGCTCTCCTTGGGTATGAGCAGTTCTTC
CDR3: CASSLALLGYEQFF

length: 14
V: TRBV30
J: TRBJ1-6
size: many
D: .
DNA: TGTGCCTGGAGTAAAGACCCTAGTAATTCACCCCTCCACTTT
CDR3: CAWSKDPSNSPLHF

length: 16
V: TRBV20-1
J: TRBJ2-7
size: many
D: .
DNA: TGCAGTGCTAGAGATTCTCGTCTAGCGAGTTTCTACGAGCAGTACTTC
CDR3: CSARDSRLASFYEQYF

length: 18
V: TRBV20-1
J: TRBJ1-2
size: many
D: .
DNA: TGCAGTGCTAGGCCCGGGCGGCAGGCAAGGGCCCGTAACTATGGCTACACCTTC
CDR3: CSARPGRQARARNYGYTF

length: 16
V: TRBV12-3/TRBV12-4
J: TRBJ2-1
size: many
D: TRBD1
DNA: TGTGCCAGCAGTTCATCCGGGACAGGGGGGCGCAATGAGCAGTTCTTC
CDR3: CASSSSGTGGRNEQFF

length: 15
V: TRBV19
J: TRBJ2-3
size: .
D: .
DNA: TGTGCCAGTAGTAACGGCAGGCCGGCGGCAGATACGCAGTATTTT
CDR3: CASSNGRPAADTQYF

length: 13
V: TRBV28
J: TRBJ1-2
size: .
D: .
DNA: TGTGCCAGCACCCCCGCGTTAGGGGCCGGCTACACCTTC
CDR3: CASTPALGAGYTF

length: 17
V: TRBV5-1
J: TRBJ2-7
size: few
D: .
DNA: TGCGCCAGCAGCTTGGGGTCCCCTCTAGCGCCGTCCTACGAGCAGTACTTC
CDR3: CASSLGSPLAPSYEQYF

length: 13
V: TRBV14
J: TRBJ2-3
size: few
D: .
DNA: TGTGCCAGCAGCCAAGGATTCCCAGATACGCAGTATTTT
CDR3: CASSQGFPDTQYF

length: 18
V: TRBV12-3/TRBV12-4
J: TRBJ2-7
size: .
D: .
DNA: TGTGCCAGCAGCCGACAGGGCTCTCGACTAGCTTCCTCCTACGAGCAGTACTTC
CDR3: CASSRQGSRLASSYEQYF

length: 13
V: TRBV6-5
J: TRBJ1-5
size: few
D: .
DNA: TGTGCCAGCAGCTCGCTTGGCAATCAGCCCCAGCATTTT
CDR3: CASSSLGNQPQHF

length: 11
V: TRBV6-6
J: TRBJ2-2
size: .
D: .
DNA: TGTGCCAGCAGTCCCGGAGGGGGGTTGTTTTTT
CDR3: CASSPGGGLFF

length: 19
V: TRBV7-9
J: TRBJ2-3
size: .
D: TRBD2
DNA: TGTGCCAGCAGCCCGGGGGCCCACCTTCTAGCGGGAGAGGGAGATACGCAGTATTTT
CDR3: CASSPGAHLLAGEGDTQYF

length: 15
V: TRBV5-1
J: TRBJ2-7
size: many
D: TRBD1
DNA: TGCGCCAGCAGCTTCCAGGGACAGACCACCTACGAGCAGTACTTC
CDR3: CASSFQGQTTYEQYF

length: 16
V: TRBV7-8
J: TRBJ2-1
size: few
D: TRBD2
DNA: TGTGCCAGCAGCCCTCACGGTAGCGGGGGCCTCAATGAGCAGTTCTTC
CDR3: CASSPHGSGGLNEQFF

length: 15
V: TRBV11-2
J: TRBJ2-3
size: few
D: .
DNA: TGTGCCAGCAGCCCTGAGCCCGGGGGCACAGATACGCAGTATTTT
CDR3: CASSPEPGGTDTQYF

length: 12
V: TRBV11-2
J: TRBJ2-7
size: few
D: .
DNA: TGTGCCAGCAGCCAGACAGACTACGAGCAGTACTTC
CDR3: CASSQTDYEQYF

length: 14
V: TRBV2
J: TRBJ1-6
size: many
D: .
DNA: TGTGCCAGCAGTGATGAGTGGGATGGTTCACCCCTCCACTTT
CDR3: CASSDEWDGSPLHF

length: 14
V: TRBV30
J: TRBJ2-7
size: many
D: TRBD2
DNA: TGTGCCTGGAGCCAAGGACTAGCGGCCTACGAGCAGTACTTC
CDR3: CAWSQGLAAYEQYF

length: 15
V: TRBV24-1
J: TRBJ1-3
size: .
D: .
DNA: TGTGCCACCAGTGATTCTCGGACAGCTGGAAACACCATATATTTT
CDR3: CATSDSRTAGNTIYF

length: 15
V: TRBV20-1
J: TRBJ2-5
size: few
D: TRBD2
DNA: TGCAGTGCTAGAAGGGTAGCGGGATTGGGAGAGACCCAGTACTTC
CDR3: CSARRVAGLGETQYF

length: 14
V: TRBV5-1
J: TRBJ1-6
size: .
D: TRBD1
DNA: TGCGCCAGCAGAACCGGACAGGGAGATTCACCCCTCCACTTT
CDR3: CASRTGQGDSPLHF

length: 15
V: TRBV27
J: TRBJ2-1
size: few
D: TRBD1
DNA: TGTGCCAGCAGTTATCTCCCTACAGGGGTTAATGAGCAGTTCTTC
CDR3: CASSYLPTGVNEQFF

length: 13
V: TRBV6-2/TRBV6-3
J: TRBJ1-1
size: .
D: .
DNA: TGTGCGGGCAGGGGACGAGTTGACACTGAAGCTTTCTTT
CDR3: CAGRGRVDTEAFF

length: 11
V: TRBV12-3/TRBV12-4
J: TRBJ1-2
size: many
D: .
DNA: TGTGCCAGCAGTGACAGACGAAGCTACACCTTC
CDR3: CASSDRRSYTF

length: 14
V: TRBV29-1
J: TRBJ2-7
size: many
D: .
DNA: TGCAGCGTTGTCACAGGGTTCTCCTCCTACGAGCAGTACTTC
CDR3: CSVVTGFSSYEQYF

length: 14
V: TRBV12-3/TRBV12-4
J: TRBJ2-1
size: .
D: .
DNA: TGTGCAAGCAGGTACCGGGACCCCTACAATGAGCAGTTCTTC
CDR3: CASRYRDPYNEQFF

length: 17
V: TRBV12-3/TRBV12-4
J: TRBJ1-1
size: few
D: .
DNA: TGTGCCAGCAGTTTAGCGGGACACCGACGGGCGAACACTGAAGCTTTCTTT
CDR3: CASSLAGHRRANTEAFF

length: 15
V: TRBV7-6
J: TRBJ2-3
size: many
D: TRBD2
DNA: TGTGCCAGCAGACGCGGACTAGCGGGAGCAGATACGCAGTATTTT
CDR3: CASRRGLAGADTQYF

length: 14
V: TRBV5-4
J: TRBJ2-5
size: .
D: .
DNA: TGTGCCAGCAGCTTGGCGGCACTTCAAGAGACCCAGTACTTC
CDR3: CASSLAALQETQYF

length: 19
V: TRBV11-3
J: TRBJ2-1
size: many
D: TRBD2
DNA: TGTGCCAGCAGCTTAGTAGTTTTAGCGGGGGAGAGCTCCTACAATGAGCAGTTCTTC
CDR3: CASSLVVLAGESSYNEQFF

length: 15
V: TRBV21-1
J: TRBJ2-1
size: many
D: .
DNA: TGTGCCAGCAGCAAAGACCTGGGTTCCTACAATGAGCAGTTCTTC
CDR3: CASSKDLGSYNEQFF

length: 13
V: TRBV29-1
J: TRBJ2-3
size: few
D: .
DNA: TGCAGCGCAGAAGGGACCCACACAGATACGCAGTATTTT
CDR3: CSAEGTHTDTQYF

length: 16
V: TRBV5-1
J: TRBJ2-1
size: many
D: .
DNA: TGCGCCAGCAGCTTGGCCCCCGGGGGCTCCTACAATGAGCAGTTCTTC
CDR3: CASSLAPGGSYNEQFF

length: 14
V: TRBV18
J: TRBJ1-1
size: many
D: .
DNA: TGTGCCAGCGTACTGGACAGAGCGAACACTGAAGCTTTCTTT
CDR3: CASVLDRANTEAFF

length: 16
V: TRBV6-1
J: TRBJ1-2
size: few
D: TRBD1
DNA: TGTGCCAGCATCCTCACACCGGTGGGACAGCTCTATGGCTACACCTTC
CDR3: CASILTPVGQLYGYTF

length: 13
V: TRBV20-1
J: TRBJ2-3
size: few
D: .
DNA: TGCAGTGCCCGTGGTTTAACGATGTATACGCAGTATTTT
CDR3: CSARGLTMYTQYF

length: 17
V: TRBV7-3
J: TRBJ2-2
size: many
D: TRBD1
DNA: TGTGCCAGCAGCGTTTTAGGGGGGACAGGGATCACCGGGGAGCTGTTTTTT
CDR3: CASSVLGGTGITGELFF

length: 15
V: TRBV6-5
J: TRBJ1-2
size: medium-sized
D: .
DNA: TGTGCCAGCAGTTACTCCCCGGGGGGGAGGGCTGGCTACACCTTC
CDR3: CASSYSPGGRAGYTF

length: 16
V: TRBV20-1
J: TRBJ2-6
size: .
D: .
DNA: TGCAGTGCCAAAGACCCAGGAGCCTCTGGGGCCAACGTCCTGACTTTC
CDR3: CSAKDPGASGANVLTF